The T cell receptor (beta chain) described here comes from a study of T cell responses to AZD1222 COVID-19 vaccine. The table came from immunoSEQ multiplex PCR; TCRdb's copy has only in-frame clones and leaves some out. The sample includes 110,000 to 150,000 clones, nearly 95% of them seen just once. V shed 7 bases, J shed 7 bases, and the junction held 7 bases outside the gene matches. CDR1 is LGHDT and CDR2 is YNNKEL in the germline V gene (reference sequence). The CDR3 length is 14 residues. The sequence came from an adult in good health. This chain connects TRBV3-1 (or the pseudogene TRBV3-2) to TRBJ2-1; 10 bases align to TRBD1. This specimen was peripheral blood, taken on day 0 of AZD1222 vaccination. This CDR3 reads CASNPPGQGNEQFF. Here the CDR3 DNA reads TGTGCCAGCAACCCTCCGGGACAGGGGAATGAGCAGTTCTTC.